These 11 T cell receptor beta chains share one sample of origin, sequenced in a study of identical twins. A single record per CDR3 protein comes from TCRdb applying MiXCR to the 5' RACE reads. This table has roughly 690,000 distinct CDR3 sequences, less than 25% appearing once. In addition, the sample was reused for a study of T cells expressing NK-cell markers.

The sequenced sample was PBMCs. Receptors originate from a woman younger than 35 in good health.

The rearrangement links TRBV7-2 to TRBJ2-7; weak D call: TRBD2 (5 bases). The CDR3 length is 16 residues. The germline V gene has CDR1 SGHTA and CDR2 FQGNSA. V dropped 4 bases and J dropped 3 bases, with 19 bases sitting between them. CDR3 in amino acids: CASSSRGVPGGYEQYF. CDR3 nucleotides: TGTGCCAGCAGCTCTAGAGGTGTTCCAGGAGGCTACGAGCAGTACTTC.

This clonotype was detected only once. V and J are TRBV11-3 and TRBJ2-1; D is possibly TRBD2 (5 bases). CDR1 is SGHNT, CDR2 YENEEA, per germline. Trimming took 2 bases from V and 0 from J, leaving 11 bases between them. The CDR3 has 16 amino acids. The CDR3 region is CASSLTWESSYNEQFF. For the CDR3, the DNA is TGTGCCAGCAGCTTAACGTGGGAGAGCTCCTACAATGAGCAGTTCTTC.

The chain carries TRBV11-1 and TRBJ2-1; 11 bases are a match to TRBD2. Germline CDR1 is SGHAT and CDR2 is FQDESV (reference sequence). CDR3 length equals 18 residues. V lost 5 bases to trimming and J lost 9 bases; unmatched junction nucleotides: 18. The CDR3 DNA reads as TGTGCCAGCAGCCTCCTCGGAGTAACTAGCGGGGGAAAGGGTGAGCAGTTCTTC. This sequence encodes CASSLLGVTSGGKGEQFF.

The chain employs TRBV5-1 and TRBJ2-2; D is possibly TRBD2 (6 bases). The CDR3 is 15 amino acids. Germline V CDR1 and CDR2: SGHRS, YFSETQ. The V end lost 2 bases, the J end lost 7 bases, and 15 bases lay between the germline ends. The CDR3 loop is CASSFLVGRSGELFF. DNA of the CDR3: TGCGCCAGCAGCTTCTTGGTGGGGAGGAGCGGGGAGCTGTTTTTT.

This chain uses TRBV6-2 or TRBV6-3 with TRBJ1-5; the D gene is possibly TRBD1 (6 bases). The V and J ends lost 0 bases and 2 bases respectively, with 11 bases between them. Germline V gene data show CDR1 as MNHEY and CDR2 as SVGEGT. This CDR3 region has 16 residues. In DNA, the CDR3 is TGTGCCAGCAGTTACTCGGGACATCTCGGCAATCAGCCCCAGCATTTT. Translated, it gives CASSYSGHLGNQPQHF.

This clonotype occurred a few times. Here the CDR3 DNA reads TGTGCCAGCAGTGCACAGGGGGTTGCCTACGAGCAGTACTTC. It codes for CASSAQGVAYEQYF. The chain carries TRBV2 and TRBJ2-7; TRBD1 aligns across 8 bases. The germline V gene has CDR1 SNHLY and CDR2 FYNNEI. Trimming cost V 4 bases and J 2 bases; bases outside gene matches: 4. CDR3 size: 14 residues. The full variable domain, with the rest looked up from reference TRBV2 and TRBJ2-7, is EPEVTQTPSHQVTQMGQEVILRCVPISNHLYFYWYRQILGQKVEFLVSFYNNEISEKSEIFDDQFSVERPDGSNFTLKIRSTKLEDSAMYFCASSAQGVAYEQYFGPGTRLTVT.

CDR3 sequence: CASSASPQDRAYGYTF. CDR3 DNA sequence: TGTGCCAGCAGCGCCTCCCCCCAGGACAGGGCTTATGGCTACACCTTC. The chain has TRBV9 and TRBJ1-2; TRBD1 matches 8 bases. Trimming at V came to 3 bases and at J to 5 bases, leaving 12 bases not matched to a gene. CDR3 length equals 16 residues. Germline V CDR1 and CDR2: SGDLS, YYNGEE.

The sample holds a few counts of this clonotype. The rearrangement links TRBV7-2 to TRBJ2-3; D possibly matches TRBD1 or TRBD2 (5 bases each). The V and J ends lost 4 bases and 1 base respectively, with 12 bases between them. Germline CDR1 reads SGHTA; CDR2 reads FQGNSA. CDR3 size: 15 residues. This CDR3 is CASSYSGPRTDTQYF. In nucleotides, the CDR3 is TGTGCCAGCAGCTATTCGGGACCGCGCACAGATACGCAGTATTTT.

The V and J genes are TRBV15 and TRBJ2-2; D is undetermined. From germline, CDR1 is LNHNV and CDR2 YYDKDF (reference sequence). The CDR3 loop spans 15 amino acids. V lost 0 bases, J lost 5 bases, and 10 bases lay in between. CDR3 nucleotide sequence: TGTGCCACCAGCAGAGATCTAGGGAAAACCGGGGAGCTGTTTTTT. It is translated as CATSRDLGKTGELFF. The entire variable domain, with the rest obtained from reference TRBV15 and TRBJ2-2, is as follows: DAMVIQNPRYQVTQFGKPVTLSCSQTLNHNVMYWYQQKSSQAPKLLFHYYDKDFNNEADTPDNFQSRRPNTSFCFLDIRSPGLGDTAMYLCATSRDLGKTGELFFGEGSRLTVL.

This chain connects TRBV12-3 or TRBV12-4 to TRBJ1-4; 10 bases fit TRBD1. V lost 6 bases, J lost 5 bases, and 6 bases stayed unmatched. This CDR3 has 15 amino acids. The CDR3 is CASRPPGQGNEKLFF. The CDR3 DNA follows: TGTGCCAGCAGGCCCCCGGGACAGGGGAATGAAAAACTGTTTTTT.

This chain joins TRBV20-1 and TRBJ2-3; 12 bases match TRBD1. Germline CDR1 is DFQATT and CDR2 is SNEGSKA (reference sequence). The CDR3 loop spans 16 amino acids. V lost 0 bases to trimming and J lost 6 bases; unmatched junction nucleotides: 7. The CDR3 sequence is CSARDPGQGARDTQYF. As DNA, the CDR3 is TGCAGTGCTAGAGATCCGGGACAGGGGGCGCGGGATACGCAGTATTTT.